Listed below are T cell receptor beta chains from one sample, sequenced in a study of T cell repertoires in cytomegalovirus infection. TCRdb ran MiXCR on the reads and lists one entry per CDR3 protein. This sample has around 200,000 distinct CDR3 sequences, with 17% found just once. The sequenced sample consisted of CD8+ T cells from PBMCs. Receptor source: a human donor in good health (CMV status not recorded). Some clones in this sample may be carry-over from other donors' samples. The CDR3 runs from the conserved cysteine through the conserved F or W. The D gene is left open where the match is weak. Clone size is shown for a subset of rows, as once, few, many or a class of expanded clone.

j_gene: TRBJ1-1
abundance: .
v_gene: TRBV11-2
d_gene: .
CDR3nt: TGTGCCAGCAGCTTAGACGTTTTAGCAGGCGGTGAAGCTTTCTTT
CDR3aa: CASSLDVLAGGEAFF

j_gene: TRBJ1-4
abundance: few
v_gene: TRBV6-1
d_gene: .
CDR3nt: TGTGCCAGCAGTGACAGCGGGGATGAAAAACTGTTTTTT
CDR3aa: CASSDSGDEKLFF

j_gene: TRBJ1-2
abundance: .
v_gene: TRBV5-4
d_gene: .
CDR3nt: TGTGCCAGCAGCTTGCCAGGATATGGCTACACCTTC
CDR3aa: CASSLPGYGYTF

j_gene: TRBJ1-5
abundance: few
v_gene: TRBV7-8
d_gene: .
CDR3nt: TGTGCCAGCAGTTGGGGTTTCAATCAGCCCCAGCATTTT
CDR3aa: CASSWGFNQPQHF

j_gene: TRBJ2-1
abundance: .
v_gene: TRBV12-3/TRBV12-4
d_gene: .
CDR3nt: TGTGCCAGCAGTTATTATACAGGGACCTACAATGAGCAGTTCTTC
CDR3aa: CASSYYTGTYNEQFF

j_gene: TRBJ2-2
abundance: few
v_gene: TRBV7-6
d_gene: .
CDR3nt: TGTGCCAGCAGCTTAGCGGCGGAGGGAGACACCGGGGAGCTGTTTTTT
CDR3aa: CASSLAAEGDTGELFF

j_gene: TRBJ1-5
abundance: .
v_gene: TRBV28
d_gene: TRBD1
CDR3nt: TGTGCCAGCAGTTTCCTACAGGGGAATAGCAATCAGCCCCAGCATTTT
CDR3aa: CASSFLQGNSNQPQHF

j_gene: TRBJ1-5
abundance: few
v_gene: TRBV28
d_gene: .
CDR3nt: TGTGCCAGCAGTTTTACTTCGACAGACTATAGCAATCAGCCCCAGCATTTT
CDR3aa: CASSFTSTDYSNQPQHF

j_gene: TRBJ2-2
abundance: .
v_gene: TRBV6-2/TRBV6-3
d_gene: .
CDR3nt: TGTGCCAGCAGTTACGGGCCAACGAACACCGGGGAGCTGTTTTTT
CDR3aa: CASSYGPTNTGELFF

j_gene: TRBJ2-2
abundance: .
v_gene: TRBV6-2/TRBV6-3
d_gene: .
CDR3nt: TGTGCCAGCAGTTATCGCCAGACCACCGGGGAGCTGTTTTTT
CDR3aa: CASSYRQTTGELFF

j_gene: TRBJ1-6
abundance: .
v_gene: TRBV7-2
d_gene: .
CDR3nt: TGTGCCAGCACTACAAGTAGGGATCATAATTCACCCCTCCACTTT
CDR3aa: CASTTSRDHNSPLHF

j_gene: TRBJ2-2
abundance: .
v_gene: TRBV7-3
d_gene: .
CDR3nt: TGTGCCAGCAGCTCCCGGGCAGGGGTTACCGGGGAGCTGTTTTTT
CDR3aa: CASSSRAGVTGELFF

j_gene: TRBJ2-3
abundance: few
v_gene: TRBV7-2
d_gene: .
CDR3nt: TGTGCCAGCAGCTTAGGGGGGGGCTCCCGCACAGATACGCAGTATTTT
CDR3aa: CASSLGGGSRTDTQYF

j_gene: TRBJ1-5
abundance: few
v_gene: TRBV2
d_gene: .
CDR3nt: TGTGCCAGCAGGGACCGGACCCGCAATCAGCCCCAGCATTTT
CDR3aa: CASRDRTRNQPQHF

j_gene: TRBJ2-3
abundance: few
v_gene: TRBV13
d_gene: .
CDR3nt: TGTGCCAGCAGCTCCGGGACTCGGGGAGATACGCAGTATTTT
CDR3aa: CASSSGTRGDTQYF

j_gene: TRBJ2-7
abundance: many
v_gene: TRBV7-9
d_gene: .
CDR3nt: TGTGCCAGCAGCCAGCGGGCCTACGAGCAGTACTTC
CDR3aa: CASSQRAYEQYF

j_gene: TRBJ1-6
abundance: .
v_gene: TRBV6-5
d_gene: .
CDR3nt: TGTGCCAGCAGTTACGTCGGCAGGGAGAACCCCGTCGATGATTCACCCCTCCACTTT
CDR3aa: CASSYVGRENPVDDSPLHF

j_gene: TRBJ1-4
abundance: .
v_gene: TRBV7-2
d_gene: TRBD1
CDR3nt: TGTGCCAGCAGCTTAGGCAAGGGGACAGTAGACGAAAAACTGTTTTTT
CDR3aa: CASSLGKGTVDEKLFF

j_gene: TRBJ1-1
abundance: .
v_gene: TRBV19
d_gene: .
CDR3nt: TGTGCCAGTACTCTGGGGAACACTGAAGCTTTCTTT
CDR3aa: CASTLGNTEAFF

j_gene: TRBJ2-1
abundance: .
v_gene: TRBV6-2/TRBV6-3
d_gene: .
CDR3nt: TGTGCCAGCAGCCCCGCCCCGGATGGGTCTTGGGAGCAGTTCTTC
CDR3aa: CASSPAPDGSWEQFF

j_gene: TRBJ1-6
abundance: few
v_gene: TRBV6-6
d_gene: .
CDR3nt: TGTGCCAGCAGTACCGGGACTTATAATTCACCCCTCCACTTT
CDR3aa: CASSTGTYNSPLHF

j_gene: TRBJ2-7
abundance: few
v_gene: TRBV6-1
d_gene: .
CDR3nt: TGTGCCAGCAGCTATGCTACAAACTCCTACGAGCAGTACTTC
CDR3aa: CASSYATNSYEQYF

j_gene: TRBJ1-1
abundance: .
v_gene: TRBV29-1
d_gene: .
CDR3nt: TGCAGCGTTGAAGGGGCACAGTTGAACACTGAAGCTTTCTTT
CDR3aa: CSVEGAQLNTEAFF

j_gene: TRBJ1-1
abundance: .
v_gene: TRBV29-1
d_gene: .
CDR3nt: TGCAGCGTCCCAGCGAACACTGAAGCTTTCTTT
CDR3aa: CSVPANTEAFF

j_gene: TRBJ1-3
abundance: few
v_gene: TRBV7-8
d_gene: .
CDR3nt: TGTGCCAGCAGCTTAGGATGGGAAGAGATATCTGGAAACACCATATATTTT
CDR3aa: CASSLGWEEISGNTIYF

j_gene: TRBJ2-7
abundance: few
v_gene: TRBV7-2
d_gene: .
CDR3nt: TGTGCCAGCAGCCCCTACACTCTCCCCTACGAGCAGTACTTC
CDR3aa: CASSPYTLPYEQYF

j_gene: TRBJ2-1
abundance: .
v_gene: TRBV7-9
d_gene: TRBD2
CDR3nt: TGTGCCAGCAGTTCGGGGGGGCCCTCCTACAATGAGCAGTTCTTC
CDR3aa: CASSSGGPSYNEQFF

j_gene: TRBJ2-2
abundance: many
v_gene: TRBV7-2
d_gene: .
CDR3nt: TGTGCCAGCAGCTTGAGGAGGGGTAACACCGGGGAGCTGTTTTTT
CDR3aa: CASSLRRGNTGELFF

j_gene: TRBJ2-1
abundance: many
v_gene: TRBV12-3/TRBV12-4
d_gene: .
CDR3nt: TGTGCCAGCACCCTAGAGGTATTAGGGGGGGTTTCGTACAATGAGCAGTTCTTC
CDR3aa: CASTLEVLGGVSYNEQFF

j_gene: TRBJ1-2
abundance: once
v_gene: TRBV6-2/TRBV6-3
d_gene: .
CDR3nt: TGTGCCAGCAGTTACTCGATCGACATACTCTTC
CDR3aa: CASSYSIDILF

j_gene: TRBJ2-3
abundance: few
v_gene: TRBV27
d_gene: TRBD2
CDR3nt: TGTGCCAGCAGTCTAGCGGCTAGCACAGATACGCAGTATTTT
CDR3aa: CASSLAASTDTQYF

j_gene: TRBJ1-1
abundance: .
v_gene: TRBV20-1
d_gene: .
CDR3nt: TGCAGTGCTAGAGATATGAGGCAGGGCCTTTCGAACACTGAAGCTTTCTTT
CDR3aa: CSARDMRQGLSNTEAFF

j_gene: TRBJ2-7
abundance: few
v_gene: TRBV19
d_gene: .
CDR3nt: TGTGCCAGTAGTATAGAAACAGGGAGCCCCTACGAGCAGTACTTC
CDR3aa: CASSIETGSPYEQYF

j_gene: TRBJ2-1
abundance: .
v_gene: TRBV11-2
d_gene: .
CDR3nt: TGTGCCAGCAGCTTAGCGGGGGGCAGTGGGGGTGAGCAGTTCTTC
CDR3aa: CASSLAGGSGGEQFF

j_gene: TRBJ2-3
abundance: .
v_gene: TRBV28
d_gene: TRBD2
CDR3nt: TGTGCCAGCAGTTTGGATGGCAGCGGGGGGACCGGGATCCCACCATCCACAGATACGCAGTATTTT
CDR3aa: CASSLDGSGGTGIPPSTDTQYF

j_gene: TRBJ1-4
abundance: .
v_gene: TRBV27
d_gene: .
CDR3nt: TGTGCCAGCAGTTTACAGACAGCCAATGAAAAACTGTTTTTT
CDR3aa: CASSLQTANEKLFF

j_gene: TRBJ1-2
abundance: few
v_gene: TRBV6-1
d_gene: TRBD1
CDR3nt: TGTGCCAGCAGTGAAACTCGGCAGGGGGCCATCTATGGCTACACCTTC
CDR3aa: CASSETRQGAIYGYTF

j_gene: TRBJ2-1
abundance: .
v_gene: TRBV5-1
d_gene: .
CDR3nt: TGCGCCAGCAGCCCACCCGGCCGCGAGCAGTTCTTC
CDR3aa: CASSPPGREQFF

j_gene: TRBJ1-1
abundance: .
v_gene: TRBV28
d_gene: .
CDR3nt: TGTGCCAGCAGCGTAGACAGGCCCCCCGGAGGGACTGAAGCTTTCTTT
CDR3aa: CASSVDRPPGGTEAFF

j_gene: TRBJ1-1
abundance: few
v_gene: TRBV7-9
d_gene: TRBD1
CDR3nt: TGTGCCAGCAGCCCCCAGGGAGGACAGGATCAAGCTTTCTTT
CDR3aa: CASSPQGGQDQAFF

j_gene: TRBJ2-7
abundance: .
v_gene: TRBV2
d_gene: TRBD1
CDR3nt: TGTGCCGTCAACCTGCCTGAAACAGGGGGCGACGAGCAGTACTTC
CDR3aa: CAVNLPETGGDEQYF

j_gene: TRBJ2-1
abundance: few
v_gene: TRBV6-2/TRBV6-3
d_gene: .
CDR3nt: TGTGCCAGCAGTCCCCCGGGCTACAATGAGCAGTTCTTC
CDR3aa: CASSPPGYNEQFF

j_gene: TRBJ2-2
abundance: many
v_gene: TRBV5-4
d_gene: .
CDR3nt: TGTGCCAGCAGCTCAACAGGGACGACCGGGGAGCTGTTTTTT
CDR3aa: CASSSTGTTGELFF

j_gene: TRBJ1-4
abundance: .
v_gene: TRBV2
d_gene: TRBD1
CDR3nt: TGTGCCAGCAGGGGGACAGGTACTAAGGAAAAACTGTTTTTT
CDR3aa: CASRGTGTKEKLFF

j_gene: TRBJ1-5
abundance: .
v_gene: TRBV7-6
d_gene: .
CDR3nt: TGTGCCAGCAGCAGGGTTAGCAATCAGCCCCAGCATTTT
CDR3aa: CASSRVSNQPQHF

j_gene: TRBJ2-2
abundance: .
v_gene: TRBV7-2
d_gene: .
CDR3nt: TGTGCCAGCAGCCCCCGGTGGGCCGGGGAGCTGTTTTTT
CDR3aa: CASSPRWAGELFF